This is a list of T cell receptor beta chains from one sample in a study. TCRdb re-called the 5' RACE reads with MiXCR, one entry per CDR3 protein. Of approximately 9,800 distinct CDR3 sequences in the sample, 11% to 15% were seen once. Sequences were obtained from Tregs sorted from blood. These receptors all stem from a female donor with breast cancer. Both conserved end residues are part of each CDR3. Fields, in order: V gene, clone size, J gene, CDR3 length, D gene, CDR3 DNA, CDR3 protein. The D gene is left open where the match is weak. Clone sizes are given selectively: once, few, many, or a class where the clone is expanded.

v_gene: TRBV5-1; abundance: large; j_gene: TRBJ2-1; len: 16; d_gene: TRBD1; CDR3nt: TGCGCCAGCAGCCAGGAACAGGGGGCTAGGGTGAATGAGCAGTTCTTC; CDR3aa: CASSQEQGARVNEQFF
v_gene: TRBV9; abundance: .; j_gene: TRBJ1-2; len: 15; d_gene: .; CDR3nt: TGTGCCAGCAGCGTAGATCAGAAAACCCTCTATGGCTACACCTTC; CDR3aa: CASSVDQKTLYGYTF
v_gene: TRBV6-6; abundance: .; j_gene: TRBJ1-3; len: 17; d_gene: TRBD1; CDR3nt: TGTGCCAGCAGTTACACACCGGGACAGGTTACTGGAAACACCATATATTTT; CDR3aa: CASSYTPGQVTGNTIYF
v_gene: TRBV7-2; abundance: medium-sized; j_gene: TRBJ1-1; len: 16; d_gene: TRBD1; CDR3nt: TGTGCCAGCAGCTTAACCCGGGACAGGGGACGCACTGAAGCTTTCTTT; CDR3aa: CASSLTRDRGRTEAFF
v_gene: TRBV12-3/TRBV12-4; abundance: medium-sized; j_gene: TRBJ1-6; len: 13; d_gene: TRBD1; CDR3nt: TGTGCCAGCAGTCCGGGACAGGTGCCCTGGAGCCACTTT; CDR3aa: CASSPGQVPWSHF
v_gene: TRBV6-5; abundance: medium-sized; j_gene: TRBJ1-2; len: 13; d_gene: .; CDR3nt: TGTGCCAGCAGTTACTCAGGGCGCTATGGCTACACCTTC; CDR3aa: CASSYSGRYGYTF
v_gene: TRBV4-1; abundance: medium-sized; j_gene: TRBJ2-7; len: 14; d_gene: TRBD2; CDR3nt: TGCGCCAGCAGCCTAAGGGAGGGTGGCTACGAGCAGTACTTC; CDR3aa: CASSLREGGYEQYF
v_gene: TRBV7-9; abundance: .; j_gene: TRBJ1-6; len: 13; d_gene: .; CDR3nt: TGTGCTAGCAGCTGGGGGACTAATTCACCCCTCCACTTT; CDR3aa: CASSWGTNSPLHF
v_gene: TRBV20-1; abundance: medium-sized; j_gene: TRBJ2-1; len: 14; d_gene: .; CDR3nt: TGCAGTGCTCCCCCCGAAAACCGCGAGGGTGAGCAGTTCTTC; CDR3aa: CSAPPENREGEQFF
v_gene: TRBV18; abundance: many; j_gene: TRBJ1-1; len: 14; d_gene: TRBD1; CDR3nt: TGTGCCAGCTCACCCGACGGCGGGACAGGGAGAGCTTTCTTT; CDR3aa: CASSPDGGTGRAFF
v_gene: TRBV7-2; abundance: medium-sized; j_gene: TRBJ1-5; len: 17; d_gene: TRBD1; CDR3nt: TGTGCCAGCAGCTTAGACGTCGGGAGGGGGCCCAATCAGCCCCAGCATTTT; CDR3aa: CASSLDVGRGPNQPQHF
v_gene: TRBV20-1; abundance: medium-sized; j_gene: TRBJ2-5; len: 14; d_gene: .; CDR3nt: TGCAGTGCTAGACTAGCGCCTCGCCAAGAGACCCAGTACTTC; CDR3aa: CSARLAPRQETQYF
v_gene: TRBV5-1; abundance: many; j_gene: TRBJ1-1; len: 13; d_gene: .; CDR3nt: TGCGCCAGCAGTGGTGGAGGTGACACTGAAGCTTTCTTT; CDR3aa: CASSGGGDTEAFF
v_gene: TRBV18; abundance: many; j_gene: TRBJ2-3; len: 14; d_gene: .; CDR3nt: TGTGCCAGCTCACCAAGCGGAAGCACAGATACGCAGTATTTT; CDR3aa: CASSPSGSTDTQYF
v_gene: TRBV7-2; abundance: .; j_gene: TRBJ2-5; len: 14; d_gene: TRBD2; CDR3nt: TGTGCCAGCAGCCCGACGACTAGCGAAAGGACCCAGTACTTC; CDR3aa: CASSPTTSERTQYF
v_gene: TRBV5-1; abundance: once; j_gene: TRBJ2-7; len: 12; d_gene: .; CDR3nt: TGCGCCAGCAGGACAGGAAACTACGAGCAGTACTTC; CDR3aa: CASRTGNYEQYF
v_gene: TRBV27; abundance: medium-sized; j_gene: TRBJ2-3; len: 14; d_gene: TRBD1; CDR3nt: TGTGCCAGCAACCCGGGACAGGGTACAGATACGCAGTATTTT; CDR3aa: CASNPGQGTDTQYF
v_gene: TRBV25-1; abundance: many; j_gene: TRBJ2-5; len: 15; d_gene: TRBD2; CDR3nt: TGTGCCAGCAGTGACAGCGGGAGGGCCCAAGAGACCCAGTACTTC; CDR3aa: CASSDSGRAQETQYF
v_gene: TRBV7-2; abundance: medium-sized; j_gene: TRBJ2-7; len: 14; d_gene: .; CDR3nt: TGTGCCAGCAGCCCCACCCCCAAGTACGGAGAGCAGTACTTC; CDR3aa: CASSPTPKYGEQYF
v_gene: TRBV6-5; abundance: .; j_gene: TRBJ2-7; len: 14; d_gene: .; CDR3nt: TGTGCCAGCAGTTGCGTGGGGGGCTCCTACGAGCAGTACTTC; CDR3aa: CASSCVGGSYEQYF
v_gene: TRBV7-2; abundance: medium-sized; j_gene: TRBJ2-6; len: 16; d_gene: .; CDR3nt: TGTGCCAGCAGCTTAGGTTGGGGATCTGGGGCCAACGTCCTGACTTTC; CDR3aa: CASSLGWGSGANVLTF
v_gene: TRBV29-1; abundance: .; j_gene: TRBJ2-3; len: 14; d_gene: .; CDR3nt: TGCAGAGTTGTTGGGGGTTGGAGCACAGATACGCAGTATTTT; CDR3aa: CRVVGGWSTDTQYF